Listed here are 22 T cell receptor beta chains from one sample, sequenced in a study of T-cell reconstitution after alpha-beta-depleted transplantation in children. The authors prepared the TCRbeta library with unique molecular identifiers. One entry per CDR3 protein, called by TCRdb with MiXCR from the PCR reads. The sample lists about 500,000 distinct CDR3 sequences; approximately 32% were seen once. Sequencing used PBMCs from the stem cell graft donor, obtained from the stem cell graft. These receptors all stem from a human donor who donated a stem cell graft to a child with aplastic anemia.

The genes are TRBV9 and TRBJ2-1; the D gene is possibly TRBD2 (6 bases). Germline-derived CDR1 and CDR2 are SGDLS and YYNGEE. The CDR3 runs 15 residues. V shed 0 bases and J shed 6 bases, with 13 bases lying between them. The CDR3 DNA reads TGTGCCAGCAGCGTAGGCGGGATCGAAAGCAATGAGCAGTTCTTC. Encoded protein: CASSVGGIESNEQFF.

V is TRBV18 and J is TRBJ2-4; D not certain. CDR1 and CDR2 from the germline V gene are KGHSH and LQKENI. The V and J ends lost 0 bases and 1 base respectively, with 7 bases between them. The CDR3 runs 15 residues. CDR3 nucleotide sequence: TGTGCCAGCTCACCACCTATGGGGGCCAAAAACATTCAGTACTTC. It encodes CASSPPMGAKNIQYF.

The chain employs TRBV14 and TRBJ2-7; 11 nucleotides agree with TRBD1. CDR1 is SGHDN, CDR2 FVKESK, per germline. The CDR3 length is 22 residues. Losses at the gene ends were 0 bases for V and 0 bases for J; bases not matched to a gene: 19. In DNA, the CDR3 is TGTGCCAGCAGCCAAGAATCGAGGACAGGGGGCCATAAAGGTCGAGGCTCCTACGAGCAGTACTTC. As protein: CASSQESRTGGHKGRGSYEQYF.

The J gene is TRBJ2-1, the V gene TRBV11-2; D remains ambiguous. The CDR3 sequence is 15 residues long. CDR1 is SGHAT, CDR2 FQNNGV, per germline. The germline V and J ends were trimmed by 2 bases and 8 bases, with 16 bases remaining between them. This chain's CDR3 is CASSLWLGEGYEQFF. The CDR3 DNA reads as TGTGCCAGCAGCTTATGGCTTGGGGAAGGGTATGAGCAGTTCTTC.

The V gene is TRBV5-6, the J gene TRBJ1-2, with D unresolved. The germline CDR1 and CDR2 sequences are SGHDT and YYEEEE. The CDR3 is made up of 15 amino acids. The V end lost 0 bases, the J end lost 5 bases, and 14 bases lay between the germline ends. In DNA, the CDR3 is TGTGCCAGCAGCTTGGCCGGGCAAGAGGTTTATGGCTACACCTTC. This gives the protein CASSLAGQEVYGYTF.

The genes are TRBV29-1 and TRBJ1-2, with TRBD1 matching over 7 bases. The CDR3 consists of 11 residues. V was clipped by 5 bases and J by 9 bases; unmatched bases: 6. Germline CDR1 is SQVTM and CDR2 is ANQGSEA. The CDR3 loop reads CSVQAGGSYTF. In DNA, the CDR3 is TGCAGCGTTCAGGCAGGGGGGAGCTACACCTTC.

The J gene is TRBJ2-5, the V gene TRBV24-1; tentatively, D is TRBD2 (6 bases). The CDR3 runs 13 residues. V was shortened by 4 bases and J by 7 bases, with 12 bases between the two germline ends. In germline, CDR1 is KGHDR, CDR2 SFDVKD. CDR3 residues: CATSERGYGTQYF. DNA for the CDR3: TGTGCCACCAGTGAGCGGGGCTACGGGACCCAGTACTTC.

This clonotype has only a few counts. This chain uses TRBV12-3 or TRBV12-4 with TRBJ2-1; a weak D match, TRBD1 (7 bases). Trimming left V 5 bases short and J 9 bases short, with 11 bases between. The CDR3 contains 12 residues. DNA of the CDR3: TGTGCCAGCAGTCCGCGGGACAGTGAGCAGTTCTTC. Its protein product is CASSPRDSEQFF.

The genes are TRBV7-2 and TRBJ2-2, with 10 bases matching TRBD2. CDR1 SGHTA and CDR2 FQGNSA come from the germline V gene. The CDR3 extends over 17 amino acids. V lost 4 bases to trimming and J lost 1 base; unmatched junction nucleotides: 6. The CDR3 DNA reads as TGTGCCAGCAGCTCCTGGGCTAGCGGGAGGAACACCGGGGAGCTGTTTTTT. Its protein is CASSSWASGRNTGELFF.

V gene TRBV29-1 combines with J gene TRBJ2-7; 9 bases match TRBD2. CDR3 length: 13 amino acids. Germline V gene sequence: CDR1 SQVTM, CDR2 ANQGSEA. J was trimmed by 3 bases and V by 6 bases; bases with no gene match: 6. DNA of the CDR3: TGCAGCGTCCGTTTTAGCGGGAGCTACGAGCAGTACGTC. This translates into CSVRFSGSYEQYV.

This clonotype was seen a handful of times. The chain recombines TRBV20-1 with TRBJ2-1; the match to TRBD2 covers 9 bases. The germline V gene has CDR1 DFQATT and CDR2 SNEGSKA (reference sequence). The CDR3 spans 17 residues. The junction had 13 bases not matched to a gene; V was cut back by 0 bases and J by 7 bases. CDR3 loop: CSARDLGREGLGNEQFF. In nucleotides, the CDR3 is TGCAGTGCTAGAGATCTTGGGCGGGAGGGCCTCGGGAATGAGCAGTTCTTC.

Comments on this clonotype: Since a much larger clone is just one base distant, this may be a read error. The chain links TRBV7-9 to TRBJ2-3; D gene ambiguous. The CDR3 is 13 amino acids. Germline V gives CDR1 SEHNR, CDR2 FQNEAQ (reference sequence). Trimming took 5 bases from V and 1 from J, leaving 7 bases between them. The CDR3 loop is CASSPWGTDTQYF. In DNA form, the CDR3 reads TGTGCCAGCAGCCCCTGGGGCACAGATACGCAGTATTTT.

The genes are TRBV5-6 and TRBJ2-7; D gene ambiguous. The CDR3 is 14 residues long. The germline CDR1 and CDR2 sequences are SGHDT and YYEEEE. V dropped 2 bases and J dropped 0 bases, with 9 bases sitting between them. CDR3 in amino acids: CASSFLASSYEQYV. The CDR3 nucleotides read TGTGCCAGCAGCTTTTTGGCTAGCTCCTACGAGCAGTACGTC.

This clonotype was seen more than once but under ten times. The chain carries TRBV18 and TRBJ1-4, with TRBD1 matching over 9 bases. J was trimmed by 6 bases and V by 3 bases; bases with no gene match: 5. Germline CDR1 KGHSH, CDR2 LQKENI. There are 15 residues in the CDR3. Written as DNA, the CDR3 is TGTGCCAGCTCACCGAGGGGACAGGGCTATGAAAAACTGTTTTTT. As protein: CASSPRGQGYEKLFF.

The CDR3 is CSAPRGSTGELFF. Here the CDR3 DNA reads TGCAGTGCTCCCAGGGGGAGCACTGGGGAGCTGTTTTTT. The chain has TRBV20-1 and TRBJ2-2, with 7 bases matching TRBD1. The germline V gene has CDR1 DFQATT and CDR2 SNEGSKA (reference sequence). The ends lost 5 bases at V and 8 bases at J; junction bases unmatched: 8. The CDR3 length is 13 residues.

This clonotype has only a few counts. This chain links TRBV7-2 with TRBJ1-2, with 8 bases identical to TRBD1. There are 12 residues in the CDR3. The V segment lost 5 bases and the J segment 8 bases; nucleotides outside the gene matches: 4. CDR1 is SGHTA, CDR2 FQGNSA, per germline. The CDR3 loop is CASSRTGSGYTF. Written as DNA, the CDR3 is TGTGCCAGCAGCCGGACAGGGAGCGGCTACACCTTC.

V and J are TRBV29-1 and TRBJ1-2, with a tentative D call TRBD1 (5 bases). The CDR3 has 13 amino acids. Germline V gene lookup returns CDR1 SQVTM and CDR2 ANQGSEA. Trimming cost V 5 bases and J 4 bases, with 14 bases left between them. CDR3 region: CSVLRGEVYGYTF. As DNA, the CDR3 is TGCAGCGTTTTGAGAGGGGAGGTCTATGGCTACACCTTC.

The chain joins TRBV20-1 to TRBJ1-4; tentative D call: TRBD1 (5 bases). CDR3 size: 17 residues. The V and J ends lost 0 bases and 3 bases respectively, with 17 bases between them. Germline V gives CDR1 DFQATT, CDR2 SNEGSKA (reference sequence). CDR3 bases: TGCAGTGCTAGAGATTGGGGGAAAGTAGTAGCTAATGAAAAACTGTTTTTT. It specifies CSARDWGKVVANEKLFF.

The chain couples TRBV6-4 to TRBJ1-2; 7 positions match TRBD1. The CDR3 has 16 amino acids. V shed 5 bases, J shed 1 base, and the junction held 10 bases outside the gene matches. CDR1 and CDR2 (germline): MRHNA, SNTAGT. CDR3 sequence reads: CASSPQQGRFNYGYTF. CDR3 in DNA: TGTGCCAGCAGTCCGCAACAGGGGCGATTTAACTATGGCTACACCTTC.

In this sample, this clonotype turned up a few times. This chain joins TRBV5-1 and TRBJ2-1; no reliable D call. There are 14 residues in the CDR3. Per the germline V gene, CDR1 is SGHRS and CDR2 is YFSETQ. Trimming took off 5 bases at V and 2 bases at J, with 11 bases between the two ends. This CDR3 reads CASSRATAYNEQFF. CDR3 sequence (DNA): TGCGCCAGCAGTAGGGCAACAGCCTACAATGAGCAGTTCTTC. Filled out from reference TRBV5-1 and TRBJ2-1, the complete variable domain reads KAGVTQTPRYLIKTRGQQVTLSCSPISGHRSVSWYQQTPGQGLQFLFEYFSETQRNKGNFPGRFSGRQFSNSRSEMNVSTLELGDSALYLCASSRATAYNEQFFGPGTRLTVL.

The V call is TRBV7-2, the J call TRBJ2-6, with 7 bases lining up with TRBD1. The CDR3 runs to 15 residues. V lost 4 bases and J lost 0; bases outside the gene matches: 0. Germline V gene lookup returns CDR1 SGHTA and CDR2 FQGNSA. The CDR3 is CASSWTGSGANVLTF. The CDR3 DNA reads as TGTGCCAGCAGCTGGACAGGCTCTGGGGCCAACGTCCTGACTTTC.

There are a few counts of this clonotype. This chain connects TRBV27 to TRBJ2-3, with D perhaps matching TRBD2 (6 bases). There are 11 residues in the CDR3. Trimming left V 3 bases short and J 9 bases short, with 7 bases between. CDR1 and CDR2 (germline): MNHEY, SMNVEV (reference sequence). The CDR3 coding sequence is TGTGCCAGCAGTTTGGGGAGGACGCAGTATTTT. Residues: CASSLGRTQYF.